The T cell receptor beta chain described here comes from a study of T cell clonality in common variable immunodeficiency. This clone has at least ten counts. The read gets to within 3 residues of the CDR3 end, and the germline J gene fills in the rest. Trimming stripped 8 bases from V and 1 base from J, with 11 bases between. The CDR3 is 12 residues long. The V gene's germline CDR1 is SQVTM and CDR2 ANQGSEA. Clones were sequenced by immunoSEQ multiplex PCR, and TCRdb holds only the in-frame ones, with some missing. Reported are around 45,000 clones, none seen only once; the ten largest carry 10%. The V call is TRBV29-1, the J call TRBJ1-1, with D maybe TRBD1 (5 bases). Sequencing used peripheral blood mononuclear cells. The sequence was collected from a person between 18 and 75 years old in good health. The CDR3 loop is CSLGTGNTEAFF. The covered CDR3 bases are TGCAGCCTTGGCACAGGGAACACTGAA.